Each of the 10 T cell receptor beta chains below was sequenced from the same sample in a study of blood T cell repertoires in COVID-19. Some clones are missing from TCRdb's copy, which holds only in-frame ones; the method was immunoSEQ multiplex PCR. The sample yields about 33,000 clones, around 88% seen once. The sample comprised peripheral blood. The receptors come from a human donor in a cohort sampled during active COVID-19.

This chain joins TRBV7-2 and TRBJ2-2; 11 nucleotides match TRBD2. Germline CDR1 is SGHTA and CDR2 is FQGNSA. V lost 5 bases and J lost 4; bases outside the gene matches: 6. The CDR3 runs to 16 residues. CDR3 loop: CASSLNSGGVTGELFF. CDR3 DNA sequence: TGTGCCAGCAGCCTCAATAGCGGGGGGGTCACCGGGGAGCTGTTTTTT.

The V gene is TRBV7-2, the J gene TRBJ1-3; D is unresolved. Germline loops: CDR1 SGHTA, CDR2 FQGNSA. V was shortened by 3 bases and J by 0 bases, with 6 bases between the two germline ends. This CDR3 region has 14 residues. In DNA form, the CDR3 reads TGTGCCAGCAGCTTGATTAGCTCTGGAAACACCATATATTTT. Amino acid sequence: CASSLISSGNTIYF.

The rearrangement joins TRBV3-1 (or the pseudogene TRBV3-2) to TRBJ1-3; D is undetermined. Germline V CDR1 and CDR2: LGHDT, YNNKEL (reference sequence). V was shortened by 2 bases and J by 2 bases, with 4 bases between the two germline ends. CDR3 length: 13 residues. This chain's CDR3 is CASSQLAGNTIYF. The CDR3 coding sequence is TGTGCCAGCAGCCAACTTGCTGGAAACACCATATATTTT.

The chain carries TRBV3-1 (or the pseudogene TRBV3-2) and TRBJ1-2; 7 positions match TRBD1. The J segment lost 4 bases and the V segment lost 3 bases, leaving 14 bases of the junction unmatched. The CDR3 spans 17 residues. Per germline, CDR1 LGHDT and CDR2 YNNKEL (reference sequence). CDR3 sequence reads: CASSQRHRGLSLYGYTF. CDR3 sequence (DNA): TGTGCCAGCAGCCAGAGGCACAGGGGCCTTAGCCTCTATGGCTACACCTTC.

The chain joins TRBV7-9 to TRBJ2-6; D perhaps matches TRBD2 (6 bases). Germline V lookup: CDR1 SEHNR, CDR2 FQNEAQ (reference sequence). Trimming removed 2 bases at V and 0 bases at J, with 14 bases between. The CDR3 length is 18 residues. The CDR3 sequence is CASSLLGGYLSGANVLTF. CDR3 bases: TGTGCCAGCAGCTTATTAGGAGGGTACCTCTCTGGGGCCAACGTCCTGACTTTC.

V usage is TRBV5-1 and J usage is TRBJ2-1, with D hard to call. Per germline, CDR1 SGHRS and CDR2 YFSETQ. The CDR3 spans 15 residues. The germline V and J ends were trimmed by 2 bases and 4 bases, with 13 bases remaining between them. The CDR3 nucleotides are TGCGCCAGCAGCTTAACCCAGTCCCCTTACAATGAGCAGTTCTTC. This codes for CASSLTQSPYNEQFF.

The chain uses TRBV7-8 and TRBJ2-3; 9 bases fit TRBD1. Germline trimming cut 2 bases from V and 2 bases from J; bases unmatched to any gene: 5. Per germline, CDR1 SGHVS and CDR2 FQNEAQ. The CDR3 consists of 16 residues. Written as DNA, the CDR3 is TGTGCCAGCAGCTTAAGGACAGGGGACTACACAGATACGCAGTATTTT. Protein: CASSLRTGDYTDTQYF.

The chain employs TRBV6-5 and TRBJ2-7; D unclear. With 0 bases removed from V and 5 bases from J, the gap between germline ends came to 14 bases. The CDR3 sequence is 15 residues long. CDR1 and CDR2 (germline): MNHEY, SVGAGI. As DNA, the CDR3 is TGTGCCAGCAGTTACTCGGTGCCCCAACGGGACGAGCAGTACTTC. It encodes CASSYSVPQRDEQYF.

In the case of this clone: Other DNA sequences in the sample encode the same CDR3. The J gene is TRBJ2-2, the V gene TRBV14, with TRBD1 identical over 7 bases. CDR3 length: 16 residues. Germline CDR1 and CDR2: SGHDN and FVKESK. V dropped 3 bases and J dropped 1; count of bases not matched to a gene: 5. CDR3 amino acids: CASSQWTGVNTGELFF. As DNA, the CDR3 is TGTGCCAGCAGCCAGTGGACAGGTGTGAACACCGGGGAGCTGTTTTTT.

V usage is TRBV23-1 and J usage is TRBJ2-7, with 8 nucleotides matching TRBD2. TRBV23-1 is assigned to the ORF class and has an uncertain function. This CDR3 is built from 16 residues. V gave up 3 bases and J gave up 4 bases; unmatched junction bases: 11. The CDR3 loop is CASSQRPGGELYEQYF. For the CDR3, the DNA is TGCGCCAGCAGTCAGCGCCCCGGGGGGGAGCTATACGAGCAGTACTTC.